These 28 T cell receptor beta chains came from one sample sequenced in a study of T cell clonality in common variable immunodeficiency. Study-level findings and limits: In common variable immunodeficiency, TCR beta chains reportedly carried fewer deletions and N-nucleotide insertions.

The method was immunoSEQ multiplex PCR; TCRdb's version includes in-frame clones alone and lacks a portion of them. The profile covers 9,500 to 15,000 clones, none occurring a single time. Their recognized antigens are unknown. The sequencing sample was made of peripheral blood mononuclear cells. All receptors come from a human donor with common variable immunodeficiency.

This clone was counted at least ten times. Read coverage stops 3 residues before the CDR3 terminus; the germline J gene supplies the remainder. The rearrangement joins TRBV18 to TRBJ1-6, with no clear D. V lost 3 bases, J lost 11 bases, and 11 bases lay in between. There are 13 residues in the CDR3. Germline CDR1 KGHSH, CDR2 LQKENI. The CDR3 loop is CASSPLLDAPLHF. The CDR3 bases that were read are TGTGCCAGCTCACCTTTGCTAGACGCACCC.

This clone was seen a handful of times. The read ends 3 residues shy of where the CDR3 ends; the end is completed using the germline J gene. The rearrangement joins TRBV5-1 to TRBJ1-2; no definite D call. Germline V gene lookup returns CDR1 SGHRS and CDR2 YFSETQ. This CDR3 spans 14 amino acids. The ends were cut back, 1 base at V and 2 bases at J, with 9 bases in the middle. The DNA read from the CDR3 is TGCGCCAGCAGCTTGTGGCAGGTCAACTATGGC. The encoded protein is CASSLWQVNYG. The CDR3 in full is CASSLWQVNYGYTF.

Details on this clone: The read falls 3 residues short of the CDR3 end, and the missing part is taken from the germline J gene. The genes are TRBV5-1 and TRBJ2-5; D is undetermined. The CDR3 totals 13 residues. CDR1 is SGHRS, CDR2 YFSETQ, per germline. Trimming cost V 0 bases and J 1 base, with 4 bases left between them. CDR3 region: CASSLAVQETQYF. Partial CDR3 DNA: TGCGCCAGCAGCTTGGCGGTCCAAGAGACC.

This clone has more than one count but fewer than ten. The CDR3 end lies 3 residues beyond the end of the read and is filled in from the germline J gene. The chain links TRBV18 to TRBJ2-7; 8 bases agree with TRBD1. This CDR3 is 15 amino acids long. V was clipped by 3 bases and J by 2 bases; unmatched bases: 6. Germline V gene sequence: CDR1 KGHSH, CDR2 LQKENI. CDR3 bases read: TGTGCCAGCTCACCTCGGACAGGGACAGCCTACGAG. This codes for CASSPRTGTAYE. The entire CDR3 is CASSPRTGTAYEQYF.

This clone has a handful of counts. Sequencing ends 3 residues short of the CDR3 end; the germline J gene provides the rest. The chain combines TRBV19 with TRBJ2-1; 9 bases are shared with TRBD2. This CDR3 comprises 16 residues. CDR1 is LNHDA, CDR2 SQIVND, per germline (reference sequence). V lost 0 bases and J lost 2; bases outside the gene matches: 2. The CDR3 here is CASSIERGGAYNEQFF. The sequenced CDR3 bases are TGTGCCAGTAGTATAGAGCGCGGGGGGGCCTACAATGAG.

This clone was observed a handful of times. The sequence runs out 3 residues before the end of the CDR3; the remainder is reconstructed from the germline J gene. The chain employs TRBV7-9 and TRBJ1-1; D ambiguous. CDR1 is SEHNR, CDR2 FQNEAQ, per germline (reference sequence). Trimming stripped 4 bases from V and 1 base from J, with 10 bases between. This CDR3 is built from 14 residues. CDR3 in amino acids: CASSSTAKNTEAFF. The sequenced CDR3 bases are TGTGCCAGCAGCTCGACTGCAAAGAACACTGAA.

Of note for this clone: Read coverage stops 3 residues before the CDR3 terminus; the germline J gene supplies the remainder. This sequence joins TRBV7-2 and TRBJ2-1, with D tentatively TRBD2 (6 bases). The germline gives CDR1 SGHTA, CDR2 FQGNSA. The germline V and J ends were trimmed by 5 bases and 9 bases, with 17 bases remaining between them. CDR3 length: 14 amino acids. The CDR3 reads CASSLGAGYGEQFF. The sequenced part of the CDR3 DNA is TGTGCCAGCAGCCTCGGGGCGGGGTACGGTGAG.

This clone has ten or more counts. CDR3 DNA (partial): TGTGCCAGCAGCCGGACTAGCGGGGTACAGGAGACC. Its translation: CASSRTSGVQET. The entire CDR3 protein is CASSRTSGVQETQYF. This chain links TRBV7-7 with TRBJ2-5, with 12 bases that match TRBD2. The CDR3 is cut off 3 residues early in the read; its end comes from the germline J gene. The germline gives CDR1 SSHAT, CDR2 FNYEAQ (reference sequence). V was clipped by 5 bases and J by 5 bases; unmatched bases: 6. There are 15 residues in the CDR3.

Details on this clone: The read ends 3 residues shy of where the CDR3 ends; the end is completed using the germline J gene. J is TRBJ2-7 and V is TRBV2; 10 bases align to TRBD1. Germline values: CDR1 SNHLY, CDR2 FYNNEI. The length of the CDR3 is 13 residues. V lost 4 bases and J lost 5; bases outside the gene matches: 2. Partial CDR3 DNA: TGTGCCAGCAGTGGACAGGGGGCCCACGAG. Translation: CASSGQGAHE. The full CDR3 protein is CASSGQGAHEQYF.

On this clone: The read finishes 3 residues shy of the CDR3 end, and the germline J gene is used to complete it. The gene calls are TRBV19 and TRBJ2-3, with D perhaps matching TRBD1 (5 bases). V shed 9 bases and J shed 3 bases, with 19 bases lying between them. This CDR3 has 15 amino acids. In germline, CDR1 is LNHDA, CDR2 SQIVND (reference sequence). The chain's CDR3 is CASSQVPGPTDTQYF. The DNA read from the CDR3 is TGTGCCAGCTCACAGGTCCCTGGCCCTACAGATACG.

This clone was picked up a small number of times. Sequencing ends 3 residues short of the CDR3 end; the germline J gene provides the rest. The V gene is TRBV18, the J gene TRBJ1-1; D unresolved. V lost 5 bases to trimming and J lost 4 bases, with 29 bases between them. The CDR3 totals 19 residues. CDR1 is KGHSH and CDR2 is LQKENI in the germline V gene. Partial CDR3 DNA: TGTGCCAGCTCAACTTATGTGCCCGTTGCAAGGGCATTGGGCACTGAA. As protein: CASSTYVPVARALGTE. The entire CDR3 protein reads CASSTYVPVARALGTEAFF.

This clone was counted a few times. The read is 3 residues too short to cover the CDR3 end, so that end is filled in from the germline J gene. The V and J genes are TRBV18 and TRBJ1-1; 7 bases map to TRBD1. The CDR3 consists of 13 residues. CDR1 and CDR2 (germline): KGHSH, LQKENI. With V trimmed by 4 bases and J by 1 base, 0 bases remained unmatched. Incomplete CDR3 DNA: TGTGCCAGCTCACAGGGGGCGAACACTGAA. Protein product: CASSQGANTE. The full CDR3 protein is CASSQGANTEAFF.

The CDR3 spells CASSLEASMDRAISYEQYF. CDR3 DNA, as far as it was read: TGCGCCAGCAGCTTGGAGGCATCTATGGACAGGGCGATTTCCTACGAG. The chain carries TRBV5-1 and TRBJ2-7; 8 bases agree with TRBD1. The read ends 3 residues shy of where the CDR3 ends; the end is completed using the germline J gene. CDR3 length: 19 residues. Germline-derived CDR1 and CDR2 are SGHRS and YFSETQ. V was clipped by 0 bases and J by 1 base; unmatched bases: 15.

This clone occurred a few times. The read comes to an end 3 residues before the CDR3 does, leaving the germline J gene to fill in the end. This sequence joins TRBV20-1 and TRBJ2-7, with 12 positions matching TRBD2. This CDR3 has 14 residues. Germline CDR1 is DFQATT and CDR2 is SNEGSKA (reference sequence). Losses at the gene ends were 4 bases for V and 5 bases for J; bases not matched to a gene: 6. CDR3 bases read: TGCAGTGCTAATCTAGCGGGGGGGCGTCACGAG. Residues: CSANLAGGRHE. The CDR3 reads in full as CSANLAGGRHEQYF.

By frequency in the sample, this clone is medium-sized (0.01 to 0.1%). The CDR3 extends 3 residues past the end of the read, so its final part is completed from the germline J gene. The chain carries TRBV14 and TRBJ2-4; 7 bases are a match to TRBD1. V gave up 2 bases and J gave up 4 bases; unmatched junction bases: 2. This CDR3 has 14 amino acids. Germline CDR1 is SGHDN and CDR2 is FVKESK. The sequenced CDR3 bases are TGTGCCAGCAGCCAACGACAGGGTAAAAACATT. Its translation: CASSQRQGKNI. The full CDR3 protein reads CASSQRQGKNIQYF.

By its share, this clone is medium-sized. The read finishes 3 residues shy of the CDR3 end, and the germline J gene is used to complete it. V and J are TRBV29-1 and TRBJ2-3; D is ambiguous. V was cut by 0 bases and J by 6 bases, with 4 bases left in between. The CDR3 is made up of 11 amino acids. Germline CDR1 SQVTM, CDR2 ANQGSEA. Here the CDR3 reads CSVEERDTQYF. The CDR3 DNA, read in part, is TGCAGCGTTGAAGAGAGGGATACG.

For this clone: Read sequence stops 3 residues before the CDR3 end, and the germline J gene provides the missing end. The chain carries TRBV7-9 and TRBJ2-3, with D possibly TRBD2 on 5 matching bases. V lost 5 bases and J 3 bases, leaving 12 bases between the germline ends. This CDR3 comprises 14 residues. The germline gives CDR1 SEHNR, CDR2 FQNEAQ (reference sequence). CDR3 sequence: CASSRDLATDTQYF. The CDR3 bases that were read are TGTGCCAGCAGCCGAGATTTAGCGACAGATACG.

Comments on this clone: The read is 3 residues too short to cover the CDR3 end, so that end is filled in from the germline J gene. The chain has TRBV2 and TRBJ2-3, with 8 bases lining up with TRBD2. The CDR3 is 14 amino acids. The ends lost 8 bases at V and 1 base at J; junction bases unmatched: 5. From germline, CDR1 is SNHLY and CDR2 FYNNEI. CDR3 in amino acids: CASLRSGGTDTQYF. The sequenced CDR3 bases are TGTGCCAGCCTACGTAGCGGGGGCACAGATACG.

Details on this clone: With the read ending 3 residues before the CDR3 end, the germline J gene is used to fill in that end. The rearrangement links TRBV2 to TRBJ2-7; 9 bases align to TRBD1. The CDR3 sequence is 14 residues long. Germline V gives CDR1 SNHLY, CDR2 FYNNEI. V shed 4 bases, J shed 3 bases, and the junction held 4 bases outside the gene matches. The CDR3 bases that were read are TGTGCCAGCAGTGGGACAGGGGATATCTACGAG. Protein product: CASSGTGDIYE. The complete CDR3 protein is CASSGTGDIYEQYF.

Worth noting for this clone: The CDR3 goes on 3 residues after the read ends, and that part is filled in from the germline J gene. The V and J genes are TRBV29-1 and TRBJ2-5; 15 bases fit TRBD2. The CDR3 is made up of 17 amino acids. With 6 bases clipped from V and 3 bases from J, the junction kept 11 bases outside the gene matches. Germline CDR1 is SQVTM and CDR2 is ANQGSEA. The sequenced CDR3 bases are TGCAGCGTGCAACGGACTAGCGGGGGGGCCGGGAAAGAGACC. Translating it yields CSVQRTSGGAGKET. The whole CDR3 is CSVQRTSGGAGKETQYF.

Of note for this clone: Coverage ceases 3 residues before the CDR3 finishes, and the germline J gene fills in the end. This chain joins TRBV18 and TRBJ1-3; 8 positions match TRBD1. Germline V gene data show CDR1 as KGHSH and CDR2 as LQKENI. The CDR3 totals 14 residues. The CDR3 DNA, read in part, is TGTGCCAGCTCACCAGGAGGACAGGGCGCTATA. It translates to CASSPGGQGAI. From start to end, the CDR3 is CASSPGGQGAIIYF.

Turning to this clone: The read ends 3 residues before the CDR3 terminus; that terminus is restored from the germline J gene. This rearrangement joins TRBV6-1 to TRBJ1-6; D might be TRBD1 (6 bases). CDR1 is MNHNS, CDR2 SASEGT, per germline. CDR3 size: 15 residues. V was pared by 4 bases and J by 5 bases, with 12 bases between. The sequenced part of the CDR3 DNA is TGTGCCAGCAGTGCCCGGGACAATAATAATTCACCC. It encodes CASSARDNNNSP. The full CDR3 is CASSARDNNNSPLHF.

By proportion, this clone is medium-sized. The read ends 3 residues early relative to the CDR3; the germline J gene fills the gap. This rearrangement joins TRBV18 to TRBJ1-1; 8 bases match TRBD1. CDR1 is KGHSH and CDR2 is LQKENI in the germline V gene. CDR3 length: 14 residues. J was trimmed by 7 bases and V by 3 bases; bases with no gene match: 7. The DNA read from the CDR3 is TGTGCCAGCTCACCTTCGACAGGGGCGGGTGAA. Protein sequence: CASSPSTGAGE. The full CDR3 sequence reads CASSPSTGAGEAFF.

A note on this clone: The read finishes 3 residues shy of the CDR3 end, and the germline J gene is used to complete it. The J gene is TRBJ1-2, the V gene TRBV20-1; no reliable D call. Germline loops: CDR1 DFQATT, CDR2 SNEGSKA (reference sequence). This CDR3 contains 13 residues. The CDR3 bases that were read are TGCAGTGCTAGAGGTAGACTGGGTAAAGGC. It specifies CSARGRLGKG. In full, the CDR3 is CSARGRLGKGYTF.

This clone was counted only a few times. Incomplete CDR3 DNA: TGTGCCTGGAGTAAGCAGGCCCTGGAGCCC. This codes for CAWSKQALEP. From start to end, the CDR3 is CAWSKQALEPQHF. This sequence joins TRBV30 and TRBJ1-5; no clear D gene. From the germline J gene comes the end of the CDR3, since the read stops 3 residues before it. In germline, CDR1 is GTSNPN, CDR2 SVGIG (reference sequence). CDR3 length: 13 residues. Trimming removed 2 bases from V and 8 bases from J, with 13 bases in between.

This clone was counted between two and nine times. Sequencing ends 3 residues short of the CDR3 end; the germline J gene provides the rest. The chain has TRBV18 and TRBJ2-2; 7 bases align to TRBD2. The V gene end was trimmed by 1 base and the J gene end by 10 bases; junction bases not matched to a gene: 12. This CDR3 is built from 16 residues. Germline-derived CDR1 and CDR2 are KGHSH and LQKENI. The CDR3 protein is CASSPLSLGAGLELFF. The CDR3 DNA, read in part, is TGTGCCAGCTCACCACTCAGCCTGGGAGCGGGGTTGGAG. The whole variable domain, remainder taken from reference TRBV18 and TRBJ2-2, is NAGVMQNPRHLVRRRGQEARLRCSPMKGHSHVYWYRQLPEEGLKFMVYLQKENIIDESGMPKERFSAEFPKEGPSILRIQQVVRGDSAAYFCASSPLSLGAGLELFFGEGSRLTVL.

This clone showed up many times. Read sequence stops 3 residues before the CDR3 end, and the germline J gene provides the missing end. This chain connects TRBV19 to TRBJ2-1; 7 bases are shared with TRBD2. The CDR3 runs to 12 residues. V dropped 7 bases and J dropped 7; count of bases not matched to a gene: 4. Germline loops: CDR1 LNHDA, CDR2 SQIVND (reference sequence). The CDR3 protein is CASTWTRNEQFF. The covered CDR3 bases are TGTGCCAGTACCTGGACTAGAAATGAG.

The table lists this clone with a few counts. With the read ending 3 residues before the CDR3 end, the germline J gene is used to fill in that end. This chain joins TRBV20-1 and TRBJ2-5, with 10 bases lining up with TRBD2. Germline-derived CDR1 and CDR2 are DFQATT and SNEGSKA (reference sequence). The CDR3 spans 14 residues. J lost 4 bases, V lost 4 bases, and 6 bases had no gene match. CDR3: CSAKSGGASETQYF. The part of the CDR3 DNA that was read is TGCAGTGCTAAAAGCGGGGGGGCCTCAGAGACC.